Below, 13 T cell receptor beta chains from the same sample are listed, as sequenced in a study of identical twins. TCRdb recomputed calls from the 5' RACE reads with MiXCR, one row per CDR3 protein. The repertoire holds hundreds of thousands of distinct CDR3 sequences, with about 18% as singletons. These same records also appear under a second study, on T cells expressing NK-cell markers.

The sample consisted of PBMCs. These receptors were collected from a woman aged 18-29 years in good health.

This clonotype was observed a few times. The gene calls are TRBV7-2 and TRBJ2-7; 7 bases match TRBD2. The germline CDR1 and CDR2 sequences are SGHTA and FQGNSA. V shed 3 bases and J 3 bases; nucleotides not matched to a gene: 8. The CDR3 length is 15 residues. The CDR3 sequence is CASSLDGGRIYEQYF. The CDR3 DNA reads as TGTGCCAGCAGCTTGGACGGCGGGAGAATCTACGAGCAGTACTTC.

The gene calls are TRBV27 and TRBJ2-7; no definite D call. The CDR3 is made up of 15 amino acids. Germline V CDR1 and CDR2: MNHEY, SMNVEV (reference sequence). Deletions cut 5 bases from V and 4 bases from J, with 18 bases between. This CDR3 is CASSAAPVSSYEQYF. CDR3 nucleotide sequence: TGTGCCAGCAGTGCTGCACCTGTCTCTTCTTACGAGCAGTACTTC.

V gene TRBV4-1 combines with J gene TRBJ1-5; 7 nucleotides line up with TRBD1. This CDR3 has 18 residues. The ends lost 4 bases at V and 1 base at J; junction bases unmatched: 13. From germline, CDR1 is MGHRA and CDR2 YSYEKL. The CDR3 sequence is CASSPRQGELGSNQPQHF. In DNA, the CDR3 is TGCGCCAGCAGCCCCAGACAGGGTGAACTGGGGAGCAATCAGCCCCAGCATTTT.

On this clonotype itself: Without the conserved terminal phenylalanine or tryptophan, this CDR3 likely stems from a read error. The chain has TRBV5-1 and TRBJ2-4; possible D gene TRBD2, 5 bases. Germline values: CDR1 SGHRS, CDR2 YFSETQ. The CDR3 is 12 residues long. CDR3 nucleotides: TGCGCGAGCAGCTTGCCCGGGGACATTCAGTACCTC. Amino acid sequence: CASSLPGDIQYL.

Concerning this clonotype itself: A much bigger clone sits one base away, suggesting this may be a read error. CDR3 in amino acids: CCARDIGGHSHEQYF. The DNA for the CDR3 is TGCTGTGCTAGAGATATCGGGGGCCACAGCCACGAGCAGTACTTC. The J gene is TRBJ2-7, the V gene TRBV20-1; either TRBD1 or TRBD2 may fit D (6 bases each). In germline, CDR1 is DFQATT, CDR2 SNEGSKA (reference sequence). CDR3 length equals 15 residues.

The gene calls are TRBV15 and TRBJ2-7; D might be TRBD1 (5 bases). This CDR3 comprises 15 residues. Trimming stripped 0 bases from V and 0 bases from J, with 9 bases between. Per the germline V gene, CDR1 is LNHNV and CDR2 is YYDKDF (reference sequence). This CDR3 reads CATSREKDTSYEQYF. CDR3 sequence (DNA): TGTGCCACCAGCAGAGAAAAGGACACCTCCTACGAGCAGTACTTC.

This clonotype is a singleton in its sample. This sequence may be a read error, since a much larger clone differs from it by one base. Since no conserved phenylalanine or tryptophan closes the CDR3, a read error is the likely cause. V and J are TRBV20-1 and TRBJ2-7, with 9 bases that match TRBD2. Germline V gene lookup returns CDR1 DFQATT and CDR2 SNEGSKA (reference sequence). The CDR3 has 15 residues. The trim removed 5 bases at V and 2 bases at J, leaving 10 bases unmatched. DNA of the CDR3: TGCAGTGCTCAATCCCGGACTAGCGCAACCTACGAGCAGTACCTC. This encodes CSAQSRTSATYEQYL.

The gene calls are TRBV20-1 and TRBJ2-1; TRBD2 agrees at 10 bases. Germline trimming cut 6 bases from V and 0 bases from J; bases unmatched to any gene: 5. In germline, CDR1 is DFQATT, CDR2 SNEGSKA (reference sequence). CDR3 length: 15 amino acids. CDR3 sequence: CSAGTSASSYNEQFF. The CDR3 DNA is TGCAGTGCCGGGACTAGCGCGAGCTCCTACAATGAGCAGTTCTTC.

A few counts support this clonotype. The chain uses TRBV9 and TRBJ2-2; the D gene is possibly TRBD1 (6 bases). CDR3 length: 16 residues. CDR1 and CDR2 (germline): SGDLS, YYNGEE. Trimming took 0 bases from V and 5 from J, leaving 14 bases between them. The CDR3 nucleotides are TGTGCCAGCAGCGTAGCTGGGGCAGGGGTAACCGGGGAGCTGTTTTTT. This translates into CASSVAGAGVTGELFF.

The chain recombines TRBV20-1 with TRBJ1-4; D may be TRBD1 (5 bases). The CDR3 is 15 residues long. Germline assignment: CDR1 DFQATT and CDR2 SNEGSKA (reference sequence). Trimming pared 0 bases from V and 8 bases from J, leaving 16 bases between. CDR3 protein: CSARDPTGSGEKLFF. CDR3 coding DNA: TGCAGTGCTAGAGATCCCACAGGTTCGGGCGAAAAACTGTTTTTT.

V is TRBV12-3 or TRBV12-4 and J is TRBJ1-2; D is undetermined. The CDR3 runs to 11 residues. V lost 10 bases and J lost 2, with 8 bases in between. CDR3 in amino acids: CATGENYGYTF. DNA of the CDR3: TGTGCCACCGGGGAAAACTATGGCTACACCTTC.

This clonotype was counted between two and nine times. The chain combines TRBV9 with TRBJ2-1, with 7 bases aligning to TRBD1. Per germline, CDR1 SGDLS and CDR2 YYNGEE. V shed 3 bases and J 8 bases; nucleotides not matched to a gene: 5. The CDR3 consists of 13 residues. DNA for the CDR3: TGTGCCAGCAGCGCGCACAGGGGCGATGAGCAGTTCTTC. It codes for CASSAHRGDEQFF.

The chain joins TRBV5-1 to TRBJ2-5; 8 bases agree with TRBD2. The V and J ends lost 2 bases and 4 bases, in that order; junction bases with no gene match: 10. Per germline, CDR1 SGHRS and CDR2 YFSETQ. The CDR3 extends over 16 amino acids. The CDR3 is CASSFEGAGAGETQYF. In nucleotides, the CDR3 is TGCGCCAGCAGCTTTGAAGGAGCGGGGGCCGGAGAGACCCAGTACTTC.